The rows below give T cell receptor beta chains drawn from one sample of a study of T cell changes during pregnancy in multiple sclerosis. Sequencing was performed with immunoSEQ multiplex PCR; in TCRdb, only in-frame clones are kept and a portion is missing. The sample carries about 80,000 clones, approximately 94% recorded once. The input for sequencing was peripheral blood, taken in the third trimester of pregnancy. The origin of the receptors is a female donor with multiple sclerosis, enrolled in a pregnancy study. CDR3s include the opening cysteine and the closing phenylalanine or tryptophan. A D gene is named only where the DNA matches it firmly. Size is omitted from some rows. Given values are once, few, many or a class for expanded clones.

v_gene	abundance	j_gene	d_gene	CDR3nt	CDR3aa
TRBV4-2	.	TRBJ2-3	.	TGTGCCAGCAGCCAAGATTTTCGGGGGATGACAGATACGCAGTATTTT	CASSQDFRGMTDTQYF
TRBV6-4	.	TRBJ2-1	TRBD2	TGTGCCAGCAGTGATTCTAGCGGGGGGGCAAATGAGCAGTTCTTC	CASSDSSGGANEQFF
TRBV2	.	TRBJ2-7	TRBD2	TGTGCCAGCAGTGAGATCCTAGCGGGGAGTTACGAGCAGTACTTC	CASSEILAGSYEQYF
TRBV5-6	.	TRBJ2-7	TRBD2	TGTGCCAGCAGCCCCGGGGTGCTAGCGGGGCCTCCTGGGCAGTACTTC	CASSPGVLAGPPGQYF
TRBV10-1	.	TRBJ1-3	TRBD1	TGCGCCAGCAGTGAGTCGGGCAGGGGGCGGGGAAACACCATATATTTT	CASSESGRGRGNTIYF
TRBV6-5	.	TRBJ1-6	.	TGTGCCAGCACTCGGGGGAATTCACCCCTCCACTTT	CASTRGNSPLHF
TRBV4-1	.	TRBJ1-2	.	TGCGCCAGCAGCCAAGAACGGGGGGGGGCAGGTTATGGCTACACCTTC	CASSQERGGAGYGYTF
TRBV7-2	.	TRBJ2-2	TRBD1	TGTGCCAGCAGCTTTGTAGTCGGGACAGCGAACACCGGGGAGCTGTTTTTT	CASSFVVGTANTGELFF
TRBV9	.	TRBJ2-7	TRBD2	TGTGCCAGCAGCTTTAGCGGGGCCCCGACCTCCGAGCAGTACTTC	CASSFSGAPTSEQYF
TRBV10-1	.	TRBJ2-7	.	TGCGCCAGCAGTGAGGCGATCTCCTACGAGCAGTACTTC	CASSEAISYEQYF
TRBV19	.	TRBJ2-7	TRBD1	TGTGCCAGTAGTAATGGTGGGTTAGGGACAGGAAGGAACGAGCAGTACTTC	CASSNGGLGTGRNEQYF
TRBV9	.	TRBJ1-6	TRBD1	TGTGCCAGCAGCGTAGGACAGGGCCAGAATTCACCCCTCCACTTT	CASSVGQGQNSPLHF
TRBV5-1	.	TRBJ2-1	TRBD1	TGCGCCAGCAGCATACAGGGGGATACCTACAATGAGCAGTTCTTC	CASSIQGDTYNEQFF
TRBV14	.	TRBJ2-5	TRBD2	TGTGCCAGCAGCCCACGGACTAGCGGGGGGGAAGAGACCCAGTACTTC	CASSPRTSGGEETQYF
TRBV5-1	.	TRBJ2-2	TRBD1	TGCGCCAGCAGCTCGGACAGGGTCAAGGCCGGGGAGCTGTTTTTT	CASSSDRVKAGELFF
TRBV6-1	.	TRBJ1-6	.	TGTGCCAGCAGTGAAAACCAGGCAACCAATTCACCCCTCCACTTT	CASSENQATNSPLHF
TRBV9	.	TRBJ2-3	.	TGTGCCAGCAGCGGGAGATCGGGGGAAGATACGCAGTATTTT	CASSGRSGEDTQYF
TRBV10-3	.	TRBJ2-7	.	TGTGCCATCAGCGTCCCGGGACAACGCTACGAGCAGTACTTC	CAISVPGQRYEQYF
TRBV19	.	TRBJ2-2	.	TGTGCCAGTAGTATTGAACAGGTTGGCGGGGAGCTGTTTTTT	CASSIEQVGGELFF
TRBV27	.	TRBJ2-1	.	TGTGCCAGCAGTTTTGGGACTGAAAGTTACAATGAGCAGTTCTTC	CASSFGTESYNEQFF
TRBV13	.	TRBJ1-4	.	TGTGCCAGCAGCTTAGTAAAGGGGACAACTAATGAAAAACTGTTTTTT	CASSLVKGTTNEKLFF
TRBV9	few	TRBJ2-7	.	TGTGCCAGCAGCGTAGGTTCAGGGGACTCCTACGAGCAGTACTTC	CASSVGSGDSYEQYF
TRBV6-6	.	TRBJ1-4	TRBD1	TGTGCCAGCAGTTACCTAACAGGGGATAATGAAAAACTGTTTTTT	CASSYLTGDNEKLFF
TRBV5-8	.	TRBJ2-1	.	TGTGCCAGCAGCTTGGTGACAGTAGTTAATGAGCAGTTCTTC	CASSLVTVVNEQFF
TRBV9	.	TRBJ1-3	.	TGTGCCAGCAGCGTAGGGCGGGAGACCTTCACCGGAAACACCATATATTTT	CASSVGRETFTGNTIYF
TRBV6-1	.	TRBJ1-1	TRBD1	TGTGCCAGCACCTCGGGACAGGGATCCACTGAAGCTTTCTTT	CASTSGQGSTEAFF
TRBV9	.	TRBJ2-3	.	TGTGCCAGCACCGTAGGACCGGGACAAAGCACAGATACGCAGTATTTT	CASTVGPGQSTDTQYF
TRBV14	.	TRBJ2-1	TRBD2	TGTGCCAGCAGCCATAGCGGGGAAGTCAATGAGCAGTTCTTC	CASSHSGEVNEQFF
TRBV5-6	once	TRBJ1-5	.	TGTGCCAGCAGCTCGGGGTGGAGCAATCAGCCCCAGCATTTT	CASSSGWSNQPQHF
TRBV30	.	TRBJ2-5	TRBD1	TGTGCCTGGACACAGGGGACAGAGACCCAGTACTTC	CAWTQGTETQYF
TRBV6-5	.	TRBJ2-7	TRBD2	TGTGCCAGCAACACCGGGGGGGCCCACTACGAGCAGTACTTC	CASNTGGAHYEQYF
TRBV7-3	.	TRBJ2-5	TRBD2	TGTGCCAGCAGCTTGCGAAGAACTAGCGGGGGGGCCTCCCAAGAGACCCAGTACTTC	CASSLRRTSGGASQETQYF
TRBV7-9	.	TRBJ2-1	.	TGTGCCAGCAGCTTGCGGGTAACAGATGAGCAGTTCTTC	CASSLRVTDEQFF
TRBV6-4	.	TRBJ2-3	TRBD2	TGTGCCAGCAGTGACGCTAGCGGGGGGTCGGATACGCAGTATTTT	CASSDASGGSDTQYF
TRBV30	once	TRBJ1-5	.	TGTGCCTGGGGACTAGGGAGCAATCAGCCCCAGCATTTT	CAWGLGSNQPQHF
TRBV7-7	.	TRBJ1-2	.	TGTGCTAGCAGCCCAATAAAGGAGGTAAACTATGGCTACACCTTC	CASSPIKEVNYGYTF
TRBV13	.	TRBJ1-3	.	TGTGCCAGCAGCTTAGGCCTGGGCATATCAGCAGGAAACACCATATATTTT	CASSLGLGISAGNTIYF
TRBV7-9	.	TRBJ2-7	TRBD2	TGTGCCAGCAGCCCCAAAACGGGGGGATCTACCGACGAGCAGTACTTC	CASSPKTGGSTDEQYF
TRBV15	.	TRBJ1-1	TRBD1	TGTGCCACCAGCAGCCAGGGGGATGACACTGAAGCTTTCTTT	CATSSQGDDTEAFF
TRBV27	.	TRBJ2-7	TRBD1	TGTGCCAGCAGTCCAAGACAGGGCAACGAGCAGTACTTC	CASSPRQGNEQYF
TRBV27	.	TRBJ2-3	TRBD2	TGTGCCAGCAGTCCGGGACTAGGTACAGATACGCAGTATTTT	CASSPGLGTDTQYF
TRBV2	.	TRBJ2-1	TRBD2	TGTGCCAGCAGTGAGGGTGGACTAGTGTTCGACAATGAGCAGTTCTTC	CASSEGGLVFDNEQFF
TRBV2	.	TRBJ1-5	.	TGTGCCAGCACAACTGGTTCGTCAGGCCTTTATCAGCCCCAGCATTTT	CASTTGSSGLYQPQHF
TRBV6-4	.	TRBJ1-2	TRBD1	TGTGCCAGCAGTGACACCGGACAGGGATTAGGGGGCTACACCTTC	CASSDTGQGLGGYTF
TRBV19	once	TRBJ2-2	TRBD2	TGTGCCACCACTAGCGGGGGGAACACCGGGGAGCTGTTTTTT	CATTSGGNTGELFF